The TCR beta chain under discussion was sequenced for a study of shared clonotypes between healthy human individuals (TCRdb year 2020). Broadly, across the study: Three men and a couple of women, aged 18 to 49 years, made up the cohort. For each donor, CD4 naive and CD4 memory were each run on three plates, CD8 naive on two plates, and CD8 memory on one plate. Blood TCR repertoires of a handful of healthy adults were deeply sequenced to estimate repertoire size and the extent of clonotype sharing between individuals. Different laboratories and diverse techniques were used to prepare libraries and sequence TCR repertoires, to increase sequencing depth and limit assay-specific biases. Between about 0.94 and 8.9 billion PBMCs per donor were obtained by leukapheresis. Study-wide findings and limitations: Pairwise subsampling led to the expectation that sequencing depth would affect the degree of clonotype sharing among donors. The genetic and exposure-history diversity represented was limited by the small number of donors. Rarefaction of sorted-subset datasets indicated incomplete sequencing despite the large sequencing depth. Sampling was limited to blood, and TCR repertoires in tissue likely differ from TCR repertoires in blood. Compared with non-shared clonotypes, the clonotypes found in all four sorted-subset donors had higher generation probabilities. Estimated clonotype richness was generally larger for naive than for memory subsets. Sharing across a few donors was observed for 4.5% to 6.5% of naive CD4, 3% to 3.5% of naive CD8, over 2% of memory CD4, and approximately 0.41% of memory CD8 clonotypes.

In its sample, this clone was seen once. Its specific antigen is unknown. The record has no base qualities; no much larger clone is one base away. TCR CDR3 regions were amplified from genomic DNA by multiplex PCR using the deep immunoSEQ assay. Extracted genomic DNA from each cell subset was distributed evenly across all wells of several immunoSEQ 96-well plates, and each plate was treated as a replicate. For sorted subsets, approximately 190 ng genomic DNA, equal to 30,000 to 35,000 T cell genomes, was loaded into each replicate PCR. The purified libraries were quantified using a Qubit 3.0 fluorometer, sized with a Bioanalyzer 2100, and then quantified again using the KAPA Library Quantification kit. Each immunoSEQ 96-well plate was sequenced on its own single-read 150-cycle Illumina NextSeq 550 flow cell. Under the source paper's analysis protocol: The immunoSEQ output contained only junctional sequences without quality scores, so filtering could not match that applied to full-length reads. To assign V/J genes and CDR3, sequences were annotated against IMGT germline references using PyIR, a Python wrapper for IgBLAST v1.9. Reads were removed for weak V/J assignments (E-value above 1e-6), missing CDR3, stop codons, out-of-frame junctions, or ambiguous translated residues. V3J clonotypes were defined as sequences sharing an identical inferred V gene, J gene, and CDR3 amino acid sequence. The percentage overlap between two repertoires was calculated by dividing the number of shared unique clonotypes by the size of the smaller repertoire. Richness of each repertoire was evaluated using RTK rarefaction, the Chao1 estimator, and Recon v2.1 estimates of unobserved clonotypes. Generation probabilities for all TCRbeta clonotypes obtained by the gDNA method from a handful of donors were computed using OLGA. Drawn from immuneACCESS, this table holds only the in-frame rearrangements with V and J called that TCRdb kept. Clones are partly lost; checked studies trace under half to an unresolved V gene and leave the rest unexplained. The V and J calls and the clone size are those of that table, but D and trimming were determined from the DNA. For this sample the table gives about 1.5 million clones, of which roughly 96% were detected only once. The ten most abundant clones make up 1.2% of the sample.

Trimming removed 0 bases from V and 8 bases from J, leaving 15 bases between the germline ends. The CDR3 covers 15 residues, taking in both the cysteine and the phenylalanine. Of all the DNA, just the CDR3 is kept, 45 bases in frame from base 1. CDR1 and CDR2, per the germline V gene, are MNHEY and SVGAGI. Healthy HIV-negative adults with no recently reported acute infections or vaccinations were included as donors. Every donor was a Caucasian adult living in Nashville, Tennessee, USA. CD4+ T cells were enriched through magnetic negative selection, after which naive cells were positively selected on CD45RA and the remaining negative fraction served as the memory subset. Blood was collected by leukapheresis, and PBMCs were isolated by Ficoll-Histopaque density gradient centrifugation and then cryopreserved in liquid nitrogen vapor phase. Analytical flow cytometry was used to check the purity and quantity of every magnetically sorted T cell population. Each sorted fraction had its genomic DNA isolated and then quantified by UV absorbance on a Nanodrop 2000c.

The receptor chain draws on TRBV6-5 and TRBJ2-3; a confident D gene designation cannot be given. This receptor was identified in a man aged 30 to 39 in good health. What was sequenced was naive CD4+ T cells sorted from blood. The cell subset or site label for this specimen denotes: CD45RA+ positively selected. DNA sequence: TGTGCCAGCAGTTACTCGGAATTAGGTGGAGCTACGCAGTATTTT. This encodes CASSYSELGGATQYF.